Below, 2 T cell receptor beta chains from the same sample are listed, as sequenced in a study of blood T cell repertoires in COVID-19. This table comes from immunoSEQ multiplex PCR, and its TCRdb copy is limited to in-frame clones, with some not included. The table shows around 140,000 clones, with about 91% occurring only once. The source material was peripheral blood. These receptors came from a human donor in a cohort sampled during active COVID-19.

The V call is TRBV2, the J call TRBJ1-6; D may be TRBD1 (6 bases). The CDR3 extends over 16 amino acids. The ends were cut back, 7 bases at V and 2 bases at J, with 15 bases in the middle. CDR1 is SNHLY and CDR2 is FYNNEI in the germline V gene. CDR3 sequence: CASKENREPYNSPLHF. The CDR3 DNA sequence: TGTGCCAGCAAAGAAAACAGGGAACCCTATAATTCACCCCTCCACTTT.

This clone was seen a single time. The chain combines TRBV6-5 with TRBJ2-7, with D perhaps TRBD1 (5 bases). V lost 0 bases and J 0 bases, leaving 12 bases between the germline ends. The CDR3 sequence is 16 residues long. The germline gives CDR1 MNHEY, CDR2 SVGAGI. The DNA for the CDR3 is TGTGCCAGCAGTTACTCCTCTTGGCAGGGCTCCTACGAGCAGTACTTC. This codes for CASSYSSWQGSYEQYF.